What follows are 22 T cell receptor beta chains derived from one specimen sequenced in a study of blood T cell repertoires in COVID-19. Profiled with immunoSEQ multiplex PCR; TCRdb holds only in-frame clones, not every one. The sample comprises about 200,000 clones, 65% to 90% of which are singletons, and less than 5% rests with the top ten. Material for sequencing was PBMCs or T cells enriched from blood (not recorded which). The origin of the receptors is a woman in her thirties or forties with acute COVID-19.

The V and J genes are TRBV11-2 and TRBJ2-7, with unresolved D. CDR1 is SGHAT, CDR2 FQNNGV, per germline. This CDR3 has 14 amino acids. V was cut by 3 bases and J by 3 bases, with 12 bases left in between. The CDR3 loop is CASSFPGRYYEQYF. The CDR3 region has the DNA TGTGCCAGCAGCTTCCCCGGTCGGTACTACGAGCAGTACTTC. Full variable domain (rest looked up from reference TRBV11-2 and TRBJ2-7): EAGVAQSPRYKIIEKRQSVAFWCNPISGHATLYWYQQILGQGPKLLIQFQNNGVVDDSQLPKDRFSAERLKGVDSTLKIQPAKLEDSAVYLCASSFPGRYYEQYFGPGTRLTVT.

This chain connects TRBV27 to TRBJ2-5; perhaps TRBD2 as D (5 bases). V was pared by 7 bases and J by 5 bases, with 23 bases between. CDR3 length: 16 residues. CDR1 and CDR2 from the germline V gene are MNHEY and SMNVEV (reference sequence). The CDR3: CASTHPLAREMETQYF. In DNA, the CDR3 is TGTGCCAGCACTCACCCCCTGGCAAGGGAGATGGAGACCCAGTACTTC.

The rearrangement joins TRBV7-3 to TRBJ2-2; weak D call: TRBD1 (6 bases). V was clipped by 1 base and J by 3 bases, with 9 bases between them. The CDR3 consists of 15 residues. Germline CDR1 and CDR2: SGHTA and FQGTGA. DNA for the CDR3: TGTGCCAGCAGCTTAATGGGGGCGGACACCGGGGAGCTGTTTTTT. Its translation: CASSLMGADTGELFF.

This rearrangement joins TRBV5-1 to TRBJ1-1; D may be TRBD1 (5 bases). The germline gives CDR1 SGHRS, CDR2 YFSETQ. CDR3 length: 15 amino acids. Trimming removed 3 bases at V and 3 bases at J, with 15 bases between. As DNA, the CDR3 is TGCGCCAGCAGCTGGGTGGGGGGAGGTGACACTGAAGCTTTCTTT. Amino acids: CASSWVGGGDTEAFF.

This chain links TRBV7-2 with TRBJ1-1; D is unclear. V dropped 5 bases and J dropped 1 base, with 8 bases sitting between them. The length of the CDR3 is 13 residues. Germline lookup yields CDR1 SGHTA and CDR2 FQGNSA. CDR3 nucleotide sequence: TGTGCCAGCAGCAGAGGGCCGAACACTGAAGCTTTCTTT. The encoded protein is CASSRGPNTEAFF.

V gene TRBV28 combines with J gene TRBJ2-3, with unresolved D. Trimming stripped 1 base from V and 6 bases from J, with 14 bases between. Germline V gene data show CDR1 as MDHEN and CDR2 as SYDVKM. The CDR3 has 15 amino acids. The CDR3 region has the DNA TGTGCCAGCAGTTTATCACAGCAGACGATGGATACGCAGTATTTT. Its protein is CASSLSQQTMDTQYF.

A remark on this clone: Other nucleotide sequences from this sample produce the same CDR3. This chain connects TRBV18 to TRBJ1-3, with 9 bases aligning to TRBD1. After removal of 3 bases from V and 4 bases from J, the junction contained 4 bases not matched to a gene. This CDR3 spans 15 amino acids. Per germline, CDR1 KGHSH and CDR2 LQKENI. This chain's CDR3 is CASSPGQGVGNTIYF. Written as DNA, the CDR3 is TGTGCCAGCTCACCGGGACAGGGAGTAGGAAACACCATATATTTT. Variable domain in full (rest from reference TRBV18 and TRBJ1-3): NAGVMQNPRHLVRRRGQEARLRCSPMKGHSHVYWYRQLPEEGLKFMVYLQKENIIDESGMPKERFSAEFPKEGPSILRIQQVVRGDSAAYFCASSPGQGVGNTIYFGEGSWLTVV.

This clone was seen just once. The V and J genes are TRBV5-1 and TRBJ2-5; TRBD2 might be the D (7 bases). Trimming removed 4 bases from V and 0 bases from J, with 10 bases in between. Per germline, CDR1 SGHRS and CDR2 YFSETQ. This CDR3 has 14 residues. The CDR3 coding sequence is TGCGCCAGCAGCGAGGGGGGGAACCAAGAGACCCAGTACTTC. The encoded protein is CASSEGGNQETQYF.

J is TRBJ1-3 and V is TRBV7-2; TRBD1 agrees at 7 bases. Germline CDR1 reads SGHTA; CDR2 reads FQGNSA. The CDR3 totals 15 residues. The V gene end was trimmed by 3 bases and the J gene end by 4 bases; junction bases not matched to a gene: 6. The CDR3 nucleotides are TGTGCCAGCAGCTTTCGACAGGGCCGAGGAAACACCATATATTTT. It specifies CASSFRQGRGNTIYF.

This clone has more than one count but fewer than ten. The gene calls are TRBV11-2 and TRBJ2-7; a weak D match, TRBD2 (6 bases). Deletions cut 6 bases from V and 6 bases from J, with 27 bases between. Germline V gene lookup returns CDR1 SGHAT and CDR2 FQNNGV. The CDR3 totals 17 residues. In DNA, the CDR3 is TGTGCCAGCAGACCTTACGGCCGGGGACTCCATCGAGGCGAGCAGTACTTC. Its translation: CASRPYGRGLHRGEQYF.

The chain combines TRBV19 with TRBJ2-5; 10 bases are a match to TRBD2. This CDR3 is built from 14 residues. Germline V gene lookup returns CDR1 LNHDA and CDR2 SQIVND (reference sequence). The V gene end was trimmed by 5 bases and the J gene end by 5 bases; junction bases not matched to a gene: 5. This CDR3 is CASSSSGSWETQYF. CDR3 nucleotides: TGTGCCAGTAGTTCTAGCGGGAGTTGGGAGACCCAGTACTTC.

The chain has TRBV4-1 and TRBJ2-5; 10 nucleotides match TRBD2. The CDR3 runs 16 residues. Germline CDR1 reads MGHRA; CDR2 reads YSYEKL. Unmatched junction bases numbered 6, after V lost 0 bases and J lost 5 bases. The CDR3 region is CASSQDWASGSETQYF. CDR3 nucleotides: TGCGCCAGCAGCCAAGATTGGGCTAGCGGGAGTGAGACCCAGTACTTC.

The chain has TRBV3-1 (or the pseudogene TRBV3-2) and TRBJ1-2; D remains ambiguous. This CDR3 contains 16 residues. Trimming stripped 4 bases from V and 0 bases from J, with 15 bases between. Germline assignment: CDR1 LGHDT and CDR2 YNNKEL (reference sequence). For the CDR3, the DNA is TGTGCCAGCAGCCGAGCCCTTGGTCTAGCTAACTATGGCTACACCTTC. Translation: CASSRALGLANYGYTF.

Only one count was recorded for this clone. V is TRBV28 and J is TRBJ2-7; the match to TRBD2 covers 10 bases. CDR3 length equals 16 residues. J was trimmed by 3 bases and V by 2 bases; bases with no gene match: 7. Per germline, CDR1 MDHEN and CDR2 SYDVKM. DNA of the CDR3: TGTGCCAGCAGTTTAGGCGGAGCGGGAGGGGGCTACGAGCAGTACTTC. It codes for CASSLGGAGGGYEQYF.

The chain recombines TRBV5-1 with TRBJ1-2; a possible D gene is TRBD1 (6 bases). Germline-derived CDR1 and CDR2 are SGHRS and YFSETQ. V dropped 3 bases and J dropped 2 bases, with 11 bases sitting between them. The CDR3 runs to 14 residues. This CDR3 reads CASSSTGPNYGYTF. CDR3 bases: TGCGCCAGCAGCTCCACAGGGCCCAACTATGGCTACACCTTC.

V is TRBV20-1 and J is TRBJ1-1; TRBD1 matches at 7 bases. With V trimmed by 6 bases and J by 1 base, 14 bases remained unmatched. Germline lookup yields CDR1 DFQATT and CDR2 SNEGSKA (reference sequence). The CDR3 has 16 residues. The CDR3: CSASRQGGGTNTEAFF. The CDR3 DNA is TGCAGTGCGAGTCGACAGGGAGGCGGCACGAACACTGAAGCTTTCTTT.

The V and J genes are TRBV9 and TRBJ1-5, with D hard to call. The CDR3 totals 13 residues. Trimming removed 0 bases at V and 9 bases at J, with 10 bases between. Germline values: CDR1 SGDLS, CDR2 YYNGEE. CDR3 region: CASSVAEGGPQHF. DNA of the CDR3: TGTGCCAGCAGCGTAGCTGAGGGAGGGCCCCAGCATTTT.

V is TRBV6-5 and J is TRBJ1-5; no definite D call. The ends were cut back, 6 bases at V and 7 bases at J, with 13 bases in the middle. The CDR3 spans 13 residues. CDR1 and CDR2 from the germline V gene are MNHEY and SVGAGI. CDR3 sequence reads: CASSLHYGQPQHF. Written as DNA, the CDR3 is TGTGCCAGCAGCTTACACTATGGACAGCCCCAGCATTTT.

This clone was seen a handful of times. V usage is TRBV7-9 and J usage is TRBJ1-5; no reliable D call. Trimming left V 2 bases short and J 10 bases short, with 9 bases between. Germline V gene sequence: CDR1 SEHNR, CDR2 FQNEAQ (reference sequence). The CDR3 runs 12 residues. This CDR3 is CASSLHTGPQHF. The CDR3 nucleotides read TGTGCCAGCAGCTTACATACGGGACCCCAGCATTTT.

The chain couples TRBV9 to TRBJ2-7, with 8 bases identical to TRBD1. J lost 6 bases, V lost 9 bases, and 14 bases had no gene match. This CDR3 has 14 residues. The germline V gene has CDR1 SGDLS and CDR2 YYNGEE. Here the CDR3 reads CATLPGQEIREQYF. The CDR3 DNA sequence: TGTGCCACCCTACCGGGACAGGAGATTCGCGAGCAGTACTTC.

The gene calls are TRBV25-1 and TRBJ1-1; D is possibly TRBD1 (6 bases). Trimming removed 3 bases from V and 3 bases from J, with 11 bases in between. The V gene's germline CDR1 is MGHDK and CDR2 SYGVNS. The CDR3 contains 14 residues. The CDR3 spells CASSEPWTDTEAFF. The CDR3 DNA sequence: TGTGCCAGCAGTGAGCCCTGGACAGACACTGAAGCTTTCTTT.

The chain links TRBV7-9 to TRBJ2-1; 9 bases map to TRBD2. This CDR3 has 14 amino acids. V lost 3 bases and J lost 12; bases outside the gene matches: 9. Per the germline V gene, CDR1 is SEHNR and CDR2 is FQNEAQ (reference sequence). CDR3 in amino acids: CASSLDSGRQGQFF. For the CDR3, the DNA is TGTGCCAGCAGCTTGGATAGCGGGAGACAGGGGCAGTTCTTC.